Listed below are T cell receptor beta chains from one sample, sequenced in a study of blood T cells in healthy people across ages. TCRdb used MiXCR to reprocess the 5' RACE reads, holding one entry per CDR3 protein. The sample has 650,000 to 800,000 distinct CDR3 sequences, around two fifths seen once; the top ten hold about 21%. The sample was blood. These receptor sequences come from a man aged 55-75 years in good health. The CDR3 runs from the conserved cysteine through the conserved F or W. Fields, in order: J gene, V gene, D gene, clone size, CDR3 DNA, CDR3 protein. A D gene is named only where the DNA matches it firmly. Some rows mark clone size as missing; the rest say once, few, many or name a class of expanded clone.

j_gene: TRBJ2-1; v_gene: TRBV12-3/TRBV12-4; d_gene: TRBD1; abundance: once; CDR3nt: TGTGCCAGCAGTTTCGGATTGGACAGGGCCGTTGAGCAGTTCTTC; CDR3aa: CASSFGLDRAVEQFF
j_gene: TRBJ2-1; v_gene: TRBV7-2; d_gene: .; abundance: .; CDR3nt: TGTGCCAGGGGGGGCCACAATGAGCAGTTCTTC; CDR3aa: CARGGHNEQFF
j_gene: TRBJ2-7; v_gene: TRBV18; d_gene: .; abundance: few; CDR3nt: TGTGCCAGCTCACCACCCTCGGGACAAAACTCCTACGAGCAGTACTTC; CDR3aa: CASSPPSGQNSYEQYF
j_gene: TRBJ2-5; v_gene: TRBV7-3; d_gene: .; abundance: few; CDR3nt: TGTGCCAGCAGCCCCGGGAGTAGCCCTCAAGAGACCCAGTACTTC; CDR3aa: CASSPGSSPQETQYF
j_gene: TRBJ2-5; v_gene: TRBV7-9; d_gene: .; abundance: .; CDR3nt: TGTGCCAGCAGCCTTTCCGGGGCCGCAGCGGAGACCCAGTACTTC; CDR3aa: CASSLSGAAAETQYF
j_gene: TRBJ2-1; v_gene: TRBV15; d_gene: TRBD1; abundance: .; CDR3nt: TGTGCCACCAGCAGGAAGGAGGTGGGGGGACAGGCCGGAGGCTTAGCCGACTCCTACAATGAGCAGTTCTTC; CDR3aa: CATSRKEVGGQAGGLADSYNEQFF
j_gene: TRBJ1-5; v_gene: TRBV5-1; d_gene: .; abundance: few; CDR3nt: TGCGCCAGCAGCTTGGACGGGTTAGGCAATCAGCCCCAGCATTTT; CDR3aa: CASSLDGLGNQPQHF
j_gene: TRBJ2-3; v_gene: TRBV5-1; d_gene: .; abundance: once; CDR3nt: TGCGCCAGCAGCCCCTGGATAGGGGCCACAGATACGCAGTATTTT; CDR3aa: CASSPWIGATDTQYF
j_gene: TRBJ1-4; v_gene: TRBV3-1; d_gene: .; abundance: .; CDR3nt: TGTGCCAGCAGTCAAGATTGGGGTCAGGGGAATGAAAAACTGTTTTTT; CDR3aa: CASSQDWGQGNEKLFF
j_gene: TRBJ2-3; v_gene: TRBV4-3; d_gene: .; abundance: .; CDR3nt: TGCGCCAGCAGCCCGGATGCAAACACAGATACGCAGTATTTT; CDR3aa: CASSPDANTDTQYF
j_gene: TRBJ2-7; v_gene: TRBV6-2/TRBV6-3; d_gene: .; abundance: few; CDR3nt: TGTGCCAGCAGTCAACCTTGGGAATACGAGCAGTACTTC; CDR3aa: CASSQPWEYEQYF
j_gene: TRBJ2-7; v_gene: TRBV20-1; d_gene: TRBD1; abundance: many; CDR3nt: TGCAGTGCTAGAAGACAGGGGCGCGAGCAGTACTTC; CDR3aa: CSARRQGREQYF
j_gene: TRBJ2-5; v_gene: TRBV2; d_gene: TRBD1; abundance: .; CDR3nt: TGTGCCAGCAGTGCCCCCGGGACAGGGGGACAAGAGACCCAGTACTTC; CDR3aa: CASSAPGTGGQETQYF
j_gene: TRBJ2-3; v_gene: TRBV7-2; d_gene: .; abundance: .; CDR3nt: TGTGCCAGCAGCTTTAGGCTTGATACGCAGTATTTT; CDR3aa: CASSFRLDTQYF
j_gene: TRBJ2-1; v_gene: TRBV12-3/TRBV12-4; d_gene: TRBD2; abundance: .; CDR3nt: TGTGCCAGCAGGCCTCTAGCGGGGGGGTCGGTTGAGCAGTTCTTC; CDR3aa: CASRPLAGGSVEQFF
j_gene: TRBJ2-1; v_gene: TRBV21-1; d_gene: .; abundance: .; CDR3nt: TGTGCCAGCCTCACTAGCAACTCCTACAATGAGCAGTTCTTC; CDR3aa: CASLTSNSYNEQFF
j_gene: TRBJ2-3; v_gene: TRBV29-1; d_gene: .; abundance: .; CDR3nt: TGCAGCGTTGGACAGCGCACAGATACGCAGTATTTT; CDR3aa: CSVGQRTDTQYF
j_gene: TRBJ2-1; v_gene: TRBV5-1; d_gene: TRBD2; abundance: .; CDR3nt: TGCGCCAGCAGCTTGGCCTTAGCGGGAGATATTTACAATGAGCAGTTCTTC; CDR3aa: CASSLALAGDIYNEQFF
j_gene: TRBJ2-4; v_gene: TRBV29-1; d_gene: TRBD2; abundance: .; CDR3nt: TGCAGCGCCCGACTAGCGGAAGCCAAAAACATTCAGTACTTC; CDR3aa: CSARLAEAKNIQYF
j_gene: TRBJ1-5; v_gene: TRBV28; d_gene: .; abundance: .; CDR3nt: TGTGCCAGCAGCCTCCCGGTGGTGGGTCAGCCCCAGCATTTT; CDR3aa: CASSLPVVGQPQHF
j_gene: TRBJ2-3; v_gene: TRBV20-1; d_gene: .; abundance: few; CDR3nt: TGCAGTGCTAATAGGGATCTTGATACGCAGTATTTT; CDR3aa: CSANRDLDTQYF
j_gene: TRBJ2-1; v_gene: TRBV12-3/TRBV12-4; d_gene: .; abundance: .; CDR3nt: TGTGCCAGCAGTTTAGGCCCCAACTCCTACAATGAGCAGTTCTTC; CDR3aa: CASSLGPNSYNEQFF
j_gene: TRBJ2-1; v_gene: TRBV7-2; d_gene: TRBD2; abundance: many; CDR3nt: TGTGCCAGCAGCCAGCGGGGGGGCGGAGACAATGAGCAGTTCTTC; CDR3aa: CASSQRGGGDNEQFF
j_gene: TRBJ1-2; v_gene: TRBV15; d_gene: TRBD1; abundance: .; CDR3nt: TGTGCCACCAGCAGAGACAGGGGGCACGATGGCTACACCTTC; CDR3aa: CATSRDRGHDGYTF
j_gene: TRBJ1-5; v_gene: TRBV7-2; d_gene: .; abundance: few; CDR3nt: TGTGCCAGCAGCTTAAGACAGGCGAATCAGCCCCAGCATTTT; CDR3aa: CASSLRQANQPQHF
j_gene: TRBJ2-7; v_gene: TRBV20-1; d_gene: TRBD1; abundance: .; CDR3nt: TGCAGTGCTAGTATTGGACAGGTAGGCGAGCAGTACTTC; CDR3aa: CSASIGQVGEQYF
j_gene: TRBJ1-5; v_gene: TRBV7-6; d_gene: .; abundance: .; CDR3nt: TGTGCCAGCAGCTTATCTACGGGGGGGAAATATCAGCCCCAGCATTTT; CDR3aa: CASSLSTGGKYQPQHF
j_gene: TRBJ2-2; v_gene: TRBV29-1; d_gene: TRBD1; abundance: few; CDR3nt: TGCAGCGTACGACAGGGGACCACCGGGGAGCTGTTTTTT; CDR3aa: CSVRQGTTGELFF
j_gene: TRBJ2-5; v_gene: TRBV16; d_gene: .; abundance: once; CDR3nt: TGTGCCAGCAGCCAATCGTCCATAAGGCGGCAAGAGACCCAGTACTTC; CDR3aa: CASSQSSIRRQETQYF
j_gene: TRBJ1-1; v_gene: TRBV7-9; d_gene: TRBD1; abundance: few; CDR3nt: TGTGCCAGCAGCACCTGGACAGGGAAATCGAACACTGAAGCTTTCTTT; CDR3aa: CASSTWTGKSNTEAFF
j_gene: TRBJ2-1; v_gene: TRBV20-1; d_gene: TRBD2; abundance: .; CDR3nt: TGCAGTGCTAGACCTAGCGGGGGCCACCCATACAATGAGCAGTTCTTC; CDR3aa: CSARPSGGHPYNEQFF
j_gene: TRBJ2-5; v_gene: TRBV7-6; d_gene: .; abundance: .; CDR3nt: TGTGCCAGCAGTCGCAACAGGCTGGAATCCCAGTACTTC; CDR3aa: CASSRNRLESQYF
j_gene: TRBJ2-3; v_gene: TRBV7-9; d_gene: .; abundance: .; CDR3nt: TGTGCCAGCAGCTTACTTTCCACGGTCACAGATACGCAGTATTTT; CDR3aa: CASSLLSTVTDTQYF
j_gene: TRBJ1-1; v_gene: TRBV11-3; d_gene: .; abundance: .; CDR3nt: TGTGCCAACAGCACAAGGAGGGCTTCGGCCGTAGCTTTCTTT; CDR3aa: CANSTRRASAVAFF
j_gene: TRBJ1-2; v_gene: TRBV25-1; d_gene: .; abundance: few; CDR3nt: TGTGCCAGCAGTGAACGGGACTTTTTTGCTGGCTACACCTTC; CDR3aa: CASSERDFFAGYTF
j_gene: TRBJ2-7; v_gene: TRBV11-1; d_gene: TRBD1; abundance: .; CDR3nt: TGTGCCAGCACCGAGACCGGGGCAGGGGGTGAGCAGTACTTC; CDR3aa: CASTETGAGGEQYF
j_gene: TRBJ1-5; v_gene: TRBV14; d_gene: .; abundance: few; CDR3nt: TGTGCCAGCAGCCGAGGACTGCAGCAGCCCCAGCATTTT; CDR3aa: CASSRGLQQPQHF
j_gene: TRBJ1-1; v_gene: TRBV12-3/TRBV12-4; d_gene: .; abundance: many; CDR3nt: TGTGCCAGCAGTTTGATTTTGACTGAAGCTTTCTTT; CDR3aa: CASSLILTEAFF
j_gene: TRBJ2-2; v_gene: TRBV5-1; d_gene: .; abundance: .; CDR3nt: TGCGCCAGCAGCCCAACGATAGGGAGCCCCACCGGGGAGCTGTTTTTT; CDR3aa: CASSPTIGSPTGELFF
j_gene: TRBJ2-2; v_gene: TRBV9; d_gene: TRBD1; abundance: .; CDR3nt: TGTGCCATCCCCGGCAGGGGGTACGCCGGGGAGCTGTTTTTT; CDR3aa: CAIPGRGYAGELFF
j_gene: TRBJ2-5; v_gene: TRBV6-6; d_gene: .; abundance: few; CDR3nt: TGTGCCACTAGGACACTAGCATCGAAAGAGACCCAGTACTTC; CDR3aa: CATRTLASKETQYF
j_gene: TRBJ2-5; v_gene: TRBV5-1; d_gene: .; abundance: few; CDR3nt: TGCGCCAGCAGCTTGCAGGGTCGGGGAGTCCAAGAGACCCAGTACTTC; CDR3aa: CASSLQGRGVQETQYF
j_gene: TRBJ2-7; v_gene: TRBV5-1; d_gene: .; abundance: few; CDR3nt: TGCGCCAGCAGCTTGAGTTGGGACGAGCAGTACTTC; CDR3aa: CASSLSWDEQYF
j_gene: TRBJ2-4; v_gene: TRBV6-2/TRBV6-3; d_gene: .; abundance: .; CDR3nt: TGTGCCAGCAGTTACTCAGGGGCAACGGGAATTCAGTACTTC; CDR3aa: CASSYSGATGIQYF
j_gene: TRBJ2-7; v_gene: TRBV7-2; d_gene: TRBD1; abundance: few; CDR3nt: TGTGCCAGCAGCGTAGCAGGGGCAGGGGGCTTTGAGCAGTACTTC; CDR3aa: CASSVAGAGGFEQYF
j_gene: TRBJ2-7; v_gene: TRBV29-1; d_gene: TRBD2; abundance: .; CDR3nt: TGCAGCGTTGGCAGGGAGGGTATGAGCTCCTACGAGCAGTACTTC; CDR3aa: CSVGREGMSSYEQYF
j_gene: TRBJ2-5; v_gene: TRBV20-1; d_gene: TRBD2; abundance: .; CDR3nt: TGCAGTGCCGTCCACCTAGGAGCGGGGCGGGGAGAGACCCAGTACTTC; CDR3aa: CSAVHLGAGRGETQYF
j_gene: TRBJ1-6; v_gene: TRBV7-2; d_gene: TRBD1; abundance: .; CDR3nt: TGTGCCAGCAGCCGGACAGGGGCTTCACCCCTCCACTTT; CDR3aa: CASSRTGASPLHF
j_gene: TRBJ2-1; v_gene: TRBV2; d_gene: TRBD1; abundance: .; CDR3nt: TGTGCCAGCAGGGATACTACCGGGACAGGGAAGTTCTTC; CDR3aa: CASRDTTGTGKFF